This note documents a single T cell receptor (beta chain) sequence. Its antigen is unidentified. This sample was taken from a study of T cell responses to AZD1222 COVID-19 vaccine. Produced via immunoSEQ multiplex PCR; TCRdb's table is partial and in-frame only. The table has approximately 74,000 clones, roughly 85% seen once; the top ten hold about 2.7%. Study findings and constraints: The study identified only five or six AZD1222 recipients as seropositive at baseline.

Sequenced here: peripheral blood, sampled on day 0 of AZD1222 vaccination. The origin of this receptor is an adult in good health.

The chain's CDR3 is CSAQGTEKLFF. Here the CDR3 DNA reads TGCAGCGCACAGGGGACTGAAAAACTGTTTTTT. The rearrangement links TRBV29-1 to TRBJ1-4; 7 bases line up with TRBD1. The V and J ends lost 7 bases and 7 bases, in that order; junction bases with no gene match: 3. The CDR3 totals 11 residues. Per germline, CDR1 SQVTM and CDR2 ANQGSEA.